This T cell receptor (beta chain) was observed in a study of T-cell reconstitution after alpha-beta-depleted transplantation in children. Study results and caveats: Fresh T-cell production supplied most of the T-cell counts and diversity seen one year after transplant. Expanded clones from the graft, numbering several hundred, reportedly supplied alpha-beta T cells about two months after transplant. The study traced high day-60 TCRbeta diversity in some patients to surviving recipient T cells and thymic progenitors.

Germline V CDR1 and CDR2: DFQATT, SNEGSKA (reference sequence). The CDR3 length is 15 residues. The trim removed 4 bases at V and 4 bases at J, leaving 10 bases unmatched. This clonotype was observed at least ten times. Its antigen is not identified. The TCRbeta library incorporated unique molecular identifiers. TCRdb recomputed calls from the PCR reads with MiXCR, one row per CDR3 protein. Here the sample spans about 640,000 distinct CDR3 sequences, roughly 13% being singletons. Sequencing used PBMCs, mostly from graft donor cells, obtained 360 days after TCRalphabeta/CD19-depleted stem cell transplant. The TCR originated in a male patient between 10 and 17 years old who had a stem cell transplant for acute myeloid leukemia, so the T cells may come from the graft donor. This chain uses TRBV20-1 with TRBJ2-7; 10 bases match TRBD2. Here the CDR3 DNA reads TGCAGTGCTAAAAAGCCCGGGACTAGCGCATACGAGCAGTACTTC. Translating it yields CSAKKPGTSAYEQYF.